This T cell receptor beta chain came from a study of OX40 agonist ivuxolimab in advanced cancers. Patients with a history of autoimmune disease or on systemic immunosuppression were excluded. Measured with immunoSEQ multiplex PCR; TCRdb has only the in-frame clones, and not every one. The sample shows some 86,000 clones, roughly 94% of them seen only once. Germline CDR1 reads MNHEY; CDR2 reads SMNVEV (reference sequence). The V gene end was trimmed by 0 bases and the J gene end by 3 bases; junction bases not matched to a gene: 7. This CDR3 comprises 16 residues. The sample here was CD4+ or CD8+ T cells sorted from blood, taken in a trial of the OX40 agonist ivuxolimab. This chain uses TRBV27 with TRBJ2-7; 8 positions match TRBD1. The TCR comes from an adult with an advanced solid tumor such as melanoma, head and neck, liver or kidney cancer. The CDR3 spells CASSLSTGTGHYEQYF. The CDR3 DNA follows: TGTGCCAGCAGTTTATCGACCGGGACAGGACACTACGAGCAGTACTTC.